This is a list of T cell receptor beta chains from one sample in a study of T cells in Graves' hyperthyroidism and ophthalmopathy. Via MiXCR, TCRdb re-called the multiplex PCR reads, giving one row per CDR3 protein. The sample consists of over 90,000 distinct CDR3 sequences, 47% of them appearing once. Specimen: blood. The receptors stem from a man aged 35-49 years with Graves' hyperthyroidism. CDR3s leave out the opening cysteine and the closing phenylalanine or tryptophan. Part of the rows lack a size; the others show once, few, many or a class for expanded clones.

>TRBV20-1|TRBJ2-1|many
SASEAGLAGAGF
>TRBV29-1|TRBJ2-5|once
SVVGSGGGYQETQY
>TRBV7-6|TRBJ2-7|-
ASSRTSGRPHEQY
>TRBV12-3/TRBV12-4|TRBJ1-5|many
ASSPGQGSLSNQPQH
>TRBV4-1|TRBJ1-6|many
ASSRGTGGNNSPLH
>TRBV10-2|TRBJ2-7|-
ASSEYGGGPNEQY
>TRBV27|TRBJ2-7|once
ASSVNRGAYEQY
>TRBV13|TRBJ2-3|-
ASSGGQGRTLTATDTQY
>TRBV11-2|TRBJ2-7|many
ASSWGPSYEQY
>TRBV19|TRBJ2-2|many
ASSFFSGITGELF
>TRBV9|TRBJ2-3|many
ASSEGSTDTQY
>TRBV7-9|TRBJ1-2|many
ASSLAGQGGNYGYT
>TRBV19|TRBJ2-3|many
ASMSWGLAGGPDTQY
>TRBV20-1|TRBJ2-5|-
SASQEEQPQY
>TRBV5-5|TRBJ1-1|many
ASREVGLGEAF
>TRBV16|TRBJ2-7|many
ASGDSPSYEQY
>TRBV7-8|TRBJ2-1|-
ARVAGASGYNEQF
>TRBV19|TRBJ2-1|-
ASSIRTGGTYEQF
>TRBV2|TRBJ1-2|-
ASSAGSFYGYT
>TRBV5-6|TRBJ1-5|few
AGSRGGYSNQPQH
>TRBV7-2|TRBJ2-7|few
ASSPGLGHEQY
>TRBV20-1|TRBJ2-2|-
GASGNTGELF
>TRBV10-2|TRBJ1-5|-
ASSEFGTGGRNEPQH
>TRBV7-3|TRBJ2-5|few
ASSLGGGVGKSETQY
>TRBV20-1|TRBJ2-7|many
SARDVAGGPRDEQY
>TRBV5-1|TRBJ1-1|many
ASSPLWGSTEAF
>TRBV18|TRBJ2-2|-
ASSSGLAGAGGELF
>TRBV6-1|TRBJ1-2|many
ASSATGDRYGYT
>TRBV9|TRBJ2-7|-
ASSEGLGSYNEQY